The 27 T cell receptor beta chains below all came from one sample that was sequenced in a study of blood T cells in healthy people across ages. The second PCR ran roughly 7 to 12 cycles with a sample-barcoded 5' primer and J-beta primers. MiXCR, applied by TCRdb to the 5' RACE reads, yields one record per CDR3 protein. This sample has some 900,000 distinct CDR3 sequences, with about 28% found just once. Sequenced material: blood. Source of these receptors: a woman over 75 in good health.

In its sample, this clonotype was seen many times. This rearrangement joins TRBV25-1 to TRBJ2-4; the D is unclear. The CDR3 is made up of 10 amino acids. Germline CDR1 is MGHDK and CDR2 is SYGVNS. V lost 4 bases and J 7 bases, leaving 2 bases between the germline ends. CDR3 nucleotides: TGTGCCAGCAGTGTTAACATTCAGTACTTC. It codes for CASSVNIQYF.

A word on this clonotype: A single base separates this from a much larger clone, so it may be a read error. The chain recombines TRBV4-3 with TRBJ2-5, with 9 bases fitting TRBD2. V was clipped by 2 bases and J by 5 bases; unmatched bases: 9. This CDR3 comprises 16 residues. Germline-derived CDR1 and CDR2 are LGHNA and YSLEER. In nucleotides, the CDR3 is TGCGCCAGCAGCCAAAATTGGGGGCGGGGGGGTGAGACCCAGTACTTC. Encoded protein: CASSQNWGRGGETQYF.

This clonotype was picked up a small number of times. This chain connects TRBV6-5 to TRBJ2-1, with D maybe TRBD2 (6 bases). Germline V CDR1 and CDR2: MNHEY, SVGAGI. The CDR3 sequence is 16 residues long. V lost 0 bases, J lost 5 bases, and 14 bases lay in between. The CDR3 here is CASSYSFGLTDNEQFF. CDR3 DNA: TGTGCCAGCAGTTACTCCTTCGGACTAACAGACAATGAGCAGTTCTTC.

For this clonotype: A much larger clone lies a single base off, so this may be a read error. The V and J genes are TRBV7-2 and TRBJ2-4; 10 bases align to TRBD1. The DNA end lines up better with TRBJ2-7; the J call may be wrong. The CDR3 has 14 amino acids. CDR1 and CDR2 (germline): SGHTA, FQGNSA. CDR3 in amino acids: CASGTGQGEDEQYF. DNA for the CDR3: TGTGCCAGCGGCACTGGACAGGGGGAGGACGAGCAGTACTTC.

On this clonotype: Given a much more abundant clone one base away, this may be a read error. The chain links TRBV7-2 to TRBJ2-7; D unclear. The CDR3 sequence is 19 residues long. CDR1 is SGHTA and CDR2 is FQGNSA in the germline V gene. With 2 bases removed from V and 1 base from J, the gap between germline ends came to 24 bases. The CDR3: CASSLSIGRAGSLSYEQYF. CDR3 nucleotides: TGTGCCAGCAGCTTATCCATCGGGCGCGCAGGCTCCCTTTCCTACGAGCAGTACTTC.

J is TRBJ2-3 and V is TRBV6-2 or TRBV6-3, with a possible D match to TRBD1 (6 bases). This CDR3 contains 14 residues. Trimming removed 5 bases from V and 0 bases from J, with 9 bases in between. Looked up from germline, CDR1 is MNHEY and CDR2 is SVGEGT. CDR3 sequence reads: CASSGDTSTDTQYF. The CDR3 DNA is TGTGCCAGCAGTGGGGACACAAGCACAGATACGCAGTATTTT.

This clonotype has more than one count but fewer than ten. The CDR3 is CSVEQRGSGQPQHF. Here the CDR3 DNA reads TGCAGTGTTGAGCAGAGGGGGTCAGGGCAGCCCCAGCATTTT. The rearrangement joins TRBV20-1 to TRBJ1-5; tentatively, D is TRBD1 (6 bases). CDR1 and CDR2 from the germline V gene are DFQATT and SNEGSKA (reference sequence). The CDR3 extends over 14 amino acids. Trimming removed 7 bases from V and 7 bases from J, with 20 bases in between.

As to this clonotype: Being one base from a much bigger clone, this may be a read error. The CDR3 reads CANSYIIGSSYEQYF. Here the CDR3 DNA reads TGTGCCAACAGTTACATCATTGGCAGCTCCTACGAGCAGTACTTC. The rearrangement uses TRBV6-2 or TRBV6-3 and TRBJ2-7, with D hard to call. The germline V gene has CDR1 MNHEY and CDR2 SVGEGT. This CDR3 has 15 residues.

At least ten counts were recorded for this clonotype. V gene TRBV2 combines with J gene TRBJ2-5; D ambiguous. This CDR3 has 16 residues. Trimming left V 0 bases short and J 1 base short, with 12 bases between. CDR1 and CDR2 from the germline V gene are SNHLY and FYNNEI. CDR3 in DNA: TGTGCCAGCAGTGAAGCATGGGCGCGAATCCAAGAGACCCAGTACTTC. It translates to CASSEAWARIQETQYF.

The sample holds many counts of this clonotype. The chain has TRBV11-2 and TRBJ2-7, with D uncertain. V was pared by 5 bases and J by 3 bases, with 14 bases between. The CDR3 sequence is 14 residues long. Germline loops: CDR1 SGHAT, CDR2 FQNNGV. The CDR3 nucleotides read TGTGCCAGCAGCCAACCACGGACCAGCTACGAGCAGTACTTC. The encoded protein is CASSQPRTSYEQYF.

Notes on this clonotype: This sequence may be a read error, since a much larger clone differs from it by one base. J is TRBJ1-6 and V is TRBV4-1; no clear D. The CDR3 is 13 amino acids. CDR1 and CDR2 (germline): MGHRA, YSYEKL. The germline V and J ends were trimmed by 4 bases and 10 bases, with 11 bases remaining between them. DNA of the CDR3: TGCGCCAGCAGCCCGCCGCCTGGCTCACCCCTCCACTTT. Its protein is CASSPPPGSPLHF.

There are many counts of this clonotype. The V and J genes are TRBV7-2 and TRBJ2-1; 8 bases line up with TRBD2. V gave up 3 bases and J gave up 0 bases; unmatched junction bases: 1. Germline V gene sequence: CDR1 SGHTA, CDR2 FQGNSA. This CDR3 is built from 15 residues. CDR3 sequence: CASSLSGSSYNEQFF. The CDR3 coding sequence is TGTGCCAGCAGCTTGAGCGGGAGCTCCTACAATGAGCAGTTCTTC.

This clonotype occurred many times. Sequence at one end of the junction differs from germline and may be a read error. The CDR3 region is CASNLGPSSYNEQFF. CDR3 nucleotide sequence: TGTGCCAGCAACTTAGGACCCTCCTCCTACAATGAGCAGTTCTTC. This chain joins TRBV7-2 and TRBJ2-1; D ambiguous. Germline V lookup: CDR1 SGHTA, CDR2 FQGNSA. The CDR3 runs to 15 residues.

Of note for this clonotype: A read error may explain this, as a much larger clone is one base away. V is TRBV7-8 and J is TRBJ1-2; D unclear. The CDR3 totals 16 residues. From germline, CDR1 is SGHVS and CDR2 FQNEAQ. Trimming pared 1 base from V and 2 bases from J, leaving 14 bases between. CDR3 sequence reads: CASSLDQWRTNYGYTF. The CDR3 region has the DNA TGTGCCAGCAGCTTAGATCAGTGGAGGACGAACTATGGCTACACCTTC.

The genes are TRBV6-5 and TRBJ2-3, with 10 bases lining up with TRBD1. The CDR3 has 18 amino acids. CDR1 and CDR2 from the germline V gene are MNHEY and SVGAGI. The V segment lost 2 bases and the J segment 3 bases; nucleotides outside the gene matches: 11. The CDR3 region has the DNA TGTGCCAGCAGTTACCGCACCCCGGGACAGGGGTATACAGATACGCAGTATTTT. This encodes CASSYRTPGQGYTDTQYF.

The rearrangement links TRBV7-9 to TRBJ2-1; 10 positions agree with TRBD2. The DNA end favors TRBJ2-7, so the J call may be wrong. Germline-derived CDR1 and CDR2 are SEHNR and FQNEAQ (reference sequence). This CDR3 is built from 16 residues. As DNA, the CDR3 is TGTGCCAGCAGCCAACACAGGACTAGCGGCTACAATGAGCAGTACTTC. It yields the protein CASSQHRTSGYNEQYF.

CDR3 nucleotides: TGTGCCAGTAGTTCGGGACAGAAATACGAGCAGTACTTC. As protein: CASSSGQKYEQYF. This chain joins TRBV19 and TRBJ2-7, with 7 nucleotides matching TRBD1. Per germline, CDR1 LNHDA and CDR2 SQIVND (reference sequence). This CDR3 has 13 residues. The ends lost 5 bases at V and 4 bases at J; junction bases unmatched: 5.

About this clonotype: A read error is possible here, since a much larger clone lies one base away. The gene calls are TRBV6-2 or TRBV6-3 and TRBJ2-5; a weak D match, TRBD2 (5 bases). The CDR3 has 12 residues. Germline V gene lookup returns CDR1 MNHEY and CDR2 SVGEGT. Between the trimmed V and J ends, which lost 6 bases and 11 bases, there was a span of 16 bases. The CDR3 bases are TGTGCCAGCAGAGAGGGAGTCTACGGGCAGTACTTC. This gives the protein CASREGVYGQYF.

This clonotype was seen a handful of times. This sequence joins TRBV6-5 and TRBJ1-4; 8 bases match TRBD1. The CDR3 totals 16 residues. Germline assignment: CDR1 MNHEY and CDR2 SVGAGI. The J segment lost 3 bases and the V segment lost 0 bases, leaving 3 bases of the junction unmatched. In DNA, the CDR3 is TGTGCCAGCAGTTACTCGGGCAGGGGGCCTAATGAAAAACTGTTTTTT. This translates into CASSYSGRGPNEKLFF.

The sample holds many counts of this clonotype. J is TRBJ1-1 and V is TRBV20-1, with TRBD1 matching 10 bases. This CDR3 has 13 residues. Trimming removed 6 bases from V and 7 bases from J; junction bases left unmatched: 8. CDR1 and CDR2 (germline): DFQATT, SNEGSKA (reference sequence). Here the CDR3 DNA reads TGCAGTGCCCAAGGACAGGGGGTGATTGAAGCTTTCTTT. It is translated as CSAQGQGVIEAFF.

This clonotype occurred many times. V and J are TRBV4-1 and TRBJ2-3; D is unclear. The CDR3 totals 17 residues. The ends were cut back, 0 bases at V and 0 bases at J, with 13 bases in the middle. The germline V gene has CDR1 MGHRA and CDR2 YSYEKL. CDR3 sequence: CASSQDEAVLSTDTQYF. As DNA, the CDR3 is TGCGCCAGCAGCCAAGATGAGGCGGTTTTGAGCACAGATACGCAGTATTTT.

This chain joins TRBV19 and TRBJ1-1; the match to TRBD1 covers 9 bases. There are 17 residues in the CDR3. Trimming took 6 bases from V and 1 from J; bases not matched to a gene: 12. Germline loops: CDR1 LNHDA, CDR2 SQIVND (reference sequence). The CDR3 spells CASSPNTGGSRNTEAFF. DNA of the CDR3: TGTGCCAGTAGCCCTAATACAGGGGGCAGTCGGAACACTGAAGCTTTCTTT.

Many counts were recorded for this clonotype. The rearrangement links TRBV20-1 to TRBJ1-2; D is ambiguous. The CDR3 runs to 14 residues. Deletions cut 3 bases from V and 7 bases from J, with 18 bases between. Germline V lookup: CDR1 DFQATT, CDR2 SNEGSKA (reference sequence). The CDR3 region is CSASLRGLGTGYTF. CDR3 sequence (DNA): TGCAGTGCTAGTCTCCGTGGGCTAGGTACTGGCTACACCTTC.

Regarding this clonotype: A junction boundary mismatches the germline segment, possibly from a read error. The chain has TRBV5-1 and TRBJ2-2; perhaps TRBD1 as D (6 bases). In germline, CDR1 is SGHRS, CDR2 YFSETQ. The CDR3 extends over 15 amino acids. For the CDR3, the DNA is TGCGTCAGCAGCAGGGACACCGCGAACACCGGGGAGCTGTTTTTT. This codes for CVSSRDTANTGELFF.

Comment on this clonotype: A much bigger clone sits one base away, suggesting this may be a read error. The chain uses TRBV21-1 and TRBJ2-7; TRBD1 is the table's D call and was not checked against the DNA. The DNA matches TRBJ2-5 better at its end, which makes the J call doubtful. TRBV21-1 is shown as a pseudogene. There are 12 residues in the CDR3. The CDR3 loop reads CASRNREGTQYF. The CDR3 bases are TGTGCCAGCAGAAACAGGGAAGGGACCCAGTACTTC.

As to this clonotype: This may be a read error: a much more frequent sequence differs by one nucleotide. The chain links TRBV27 to TRBJ2-7; D might be TRBD1 (6 bases). Gene TRBJ2-5 matches the end of the DNA better, so the J call may be wrong. CDR1 and CDR2 (germline): MNHEY, SMNVEV (reference sequence). This CDR3 is built from 17 residues. CDR3 loop: CAGSSGPSQGPQETQYF. The DNA of the CDR3 is TGTGCCGGCAGTTCCGGACCCTCACAGGGTCCCCAAGAGACCCAGTACTTC.

The chain couples TRBV5-1 to TRBJ2-7; perhaps TRBD2 as D (6 bases). V was shortened by 7 bases and J by 3 bases, with 17 bases between the two germline ends. The CDR3 contains 14 residues. The germline CDR1 and CDR2 sequences are SGHRS and YFSETQ. The CDR3 sequence is CASRPAGNHYEQYF. For the CDR3, the DNA is TGCGCCAGCCGACCGGCGGGGAACCACTACGAGCAGTACTTC.